This TCR beta chain originates from a study of T cells expressing NK-cell markers. One entry per CDR3 protein, without DNA, is what TCRdb gives after re-calling the 5' RACE reads. This table lists over 150,000 distinct CDR3 sequences. This CDR3 contains 13 residues. Germline V gene sequence: CDR1 MNHEY, CDR2 SMNVEV (reference sequence). This receptor was obtained from a man aged 18-70 years in good health. The chain carries TRBV27 and TRBJ2-4. The specimen sequenced was blood T cells: a sorted CD56 or NKG2C T cell subset, CD4+ or CD8+ T cells, or bulk PBMC T cells (not recorded which). CDR3 in amino acids: CASSLYFGDIQYF.